The 3 T cell receptor beta chains given below trace back to one sample, sequenced in a study of blood T cell repertoires in COVID-19. This table comes from immunoSEQ multiplex PCR, and its TCRdb copy is limited to in-frame clones, with some not included. The sample contains some 450,000 clones, around 89% of which appear only once. Sample: peripheral blood. All receptors derive from a woman in her forties or fifties with COVID-19, enrolled during active disease.

About this clone: Other DNA sequences in this sample translate to the same CDR3. The chain has TRBV28 and TRBJ1-3; D is uncertain. The germline V gene has CDR1 MDHEN and CDR2 SYDVKM. The CDR3 spans 14 residues. V lost 2 bases, J lost 1 base, and 6 bases lay in between. The CDR3 sequence is CASSLRGSGNTIYF. Here the CDR3 DNA reads TGTGCCAGCAGTTTAAGAGGGTCTGGAAACACCATATATTTT.

The V call is TRBV30, the J call TRBJ2-7; perhaps TRBD1 as D (5 bases). Germline V CDR1 and CDR2: GTSNPN, SVGIG (reference sequence). Trimming cost V 2 bases and J 2 bases, with 10 bases left between them. This CDR3 comprises 13 residues. CDR3 coding DNA: TGTGCCTGGAGTAGGGGCGGAGCCTACGAGCAGTACTTC. Protein: CAWSRGGAYEQYF. The full variable domain, with the rest looked up from reference TRBV30 and TRBJ2-7, is SQTIHQWPATLVQPVGSPLSLECTVEGTSNPNLYWYRQAAGRGLQLLFYSVGIGQISSEVPQNLSASRPQDRQFILSSKKLLLSDSGFYLCAWSRGGAYEQYFGPGTRLTVT.

The chain links TRBV7-9 to TRBJ1-3; D gene uncertain. This CDR3 region has 14 residues. CDR1 SEHNR and CDR2 FQNEAQ come from the germline V gene (reference sequence). V lost 3 bases and J 0 bases, leaving 6 bases between the germline ends. The CDR3 DNA reads TGTGCCAGCAGCTTTGAGTACTCTGGAAACACCATATATTTT. This translates into CASSFEYSGNTIYF.